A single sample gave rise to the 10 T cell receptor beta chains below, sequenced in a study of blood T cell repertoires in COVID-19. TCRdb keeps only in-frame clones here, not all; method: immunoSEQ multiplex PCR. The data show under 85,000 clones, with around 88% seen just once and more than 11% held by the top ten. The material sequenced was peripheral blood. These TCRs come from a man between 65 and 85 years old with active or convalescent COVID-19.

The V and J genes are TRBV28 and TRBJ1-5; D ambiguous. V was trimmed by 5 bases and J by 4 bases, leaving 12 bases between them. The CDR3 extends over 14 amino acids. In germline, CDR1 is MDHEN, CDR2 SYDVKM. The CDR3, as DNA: TGTGCCAGCAGTCTACCCGATTGGAATCAGCCCCAGCATTTT. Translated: CASSLPDWNQPQHF.

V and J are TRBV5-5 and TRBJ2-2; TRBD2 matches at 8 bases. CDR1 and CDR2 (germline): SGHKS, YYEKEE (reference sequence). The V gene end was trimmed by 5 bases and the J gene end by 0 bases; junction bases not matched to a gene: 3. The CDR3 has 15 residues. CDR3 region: CASRVAGTNTGELFF. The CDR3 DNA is TGTGCCAGCAGGGTAGCGGGGACGAACACCGGGGAGCTGTTTTTT.

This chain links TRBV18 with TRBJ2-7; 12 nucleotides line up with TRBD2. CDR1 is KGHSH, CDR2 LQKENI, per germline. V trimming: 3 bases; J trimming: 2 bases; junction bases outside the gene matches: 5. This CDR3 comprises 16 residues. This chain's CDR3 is CASSPPLAGGTYEQYF. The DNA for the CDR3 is TGTGCCAGCTCACCGCCACTAGCGGGAGGCACCTACGAGCAGTACTTC.

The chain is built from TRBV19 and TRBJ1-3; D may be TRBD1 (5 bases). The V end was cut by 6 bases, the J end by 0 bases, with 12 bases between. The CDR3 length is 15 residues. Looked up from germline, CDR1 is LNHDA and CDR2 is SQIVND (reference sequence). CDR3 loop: CASSPGAVSGNTIYF. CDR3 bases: TGTGCCAGTAGCCCTGGGGCTGTCTCTGGAAACACCATATATTTT. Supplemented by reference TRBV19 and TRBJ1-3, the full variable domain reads DGGITQSPKYLFRKEGQNVTLSCEQNLNHDAMYWYRQDPGQGLRLIYYSQIVNDFQKGDIAEGYSVSREKKESFPLTVTSAQKNPTAFYLCASSPGAVSGNTIYFGEGSWLTVV.

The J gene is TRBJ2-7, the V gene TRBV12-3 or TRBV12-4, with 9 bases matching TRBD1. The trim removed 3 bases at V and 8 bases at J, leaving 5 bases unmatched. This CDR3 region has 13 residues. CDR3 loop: CASSFGTGIKQYF. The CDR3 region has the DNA TGTGCCAGCAGTTTCGGGACAGGGATAAAGCAGTACTTC.

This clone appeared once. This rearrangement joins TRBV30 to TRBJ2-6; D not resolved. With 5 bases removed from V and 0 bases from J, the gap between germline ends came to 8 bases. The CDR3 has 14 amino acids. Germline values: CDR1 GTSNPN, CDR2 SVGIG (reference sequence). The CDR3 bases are TGTGCCTGGGCGACGGGCTCTGGGGCCAACGTCCTGACTTTC. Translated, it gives CAWATGSGANVLTF.

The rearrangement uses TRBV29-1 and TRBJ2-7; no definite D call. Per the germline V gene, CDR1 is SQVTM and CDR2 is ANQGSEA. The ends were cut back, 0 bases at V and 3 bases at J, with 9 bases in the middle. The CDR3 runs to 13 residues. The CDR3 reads CSVEDIQYYEQYF. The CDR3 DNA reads TGCAGCGTTGAAGATATACAGTACTACGAGCAGTACTTC.

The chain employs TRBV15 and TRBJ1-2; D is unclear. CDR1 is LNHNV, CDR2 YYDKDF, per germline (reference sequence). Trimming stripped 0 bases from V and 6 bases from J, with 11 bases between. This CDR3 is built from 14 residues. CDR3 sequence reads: CATSRERLSHGYTF. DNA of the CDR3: TGTGCCACCAGCAGAGAACGGTTATCCCATGGCTACACCTTC. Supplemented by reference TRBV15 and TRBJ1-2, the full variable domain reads DAMVIQNPRYQVTQFGKPVTLSCSQTLNHNVMYWYQQKSSQAPKLLFHYYDKDFNNEADTPDNFQSRRPNTSFCFLDIRSPGLGDTAMYLCATSRERLSHGYTFGSGTRLTVV.

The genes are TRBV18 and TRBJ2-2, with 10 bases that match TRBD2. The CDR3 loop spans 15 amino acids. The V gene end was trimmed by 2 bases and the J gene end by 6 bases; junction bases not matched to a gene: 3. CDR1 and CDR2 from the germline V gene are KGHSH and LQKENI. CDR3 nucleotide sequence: TGTGCCAGCTCACCAAGTCTAGCGGGAGCCGGGGAGCTGTTTTTT. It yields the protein CASSPSLAGAGELFF.

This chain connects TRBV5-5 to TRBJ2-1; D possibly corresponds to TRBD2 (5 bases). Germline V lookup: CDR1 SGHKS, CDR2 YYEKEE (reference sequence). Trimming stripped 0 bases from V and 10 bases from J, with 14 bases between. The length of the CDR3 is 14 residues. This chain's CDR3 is CASSLASGVSEQFF. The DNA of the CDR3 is TGTGCCAGCAGCTTGGCGTCCGGGGTCAGCGAGCAGTTCTTC.